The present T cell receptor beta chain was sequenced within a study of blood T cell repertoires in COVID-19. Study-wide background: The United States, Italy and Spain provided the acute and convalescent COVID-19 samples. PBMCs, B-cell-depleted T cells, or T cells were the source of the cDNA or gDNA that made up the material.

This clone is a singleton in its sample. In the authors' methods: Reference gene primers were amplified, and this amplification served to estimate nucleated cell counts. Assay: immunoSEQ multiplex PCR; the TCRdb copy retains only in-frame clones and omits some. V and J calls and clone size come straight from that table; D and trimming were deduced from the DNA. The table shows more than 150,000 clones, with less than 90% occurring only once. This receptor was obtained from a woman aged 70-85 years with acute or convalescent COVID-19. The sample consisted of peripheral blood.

The DNA of the CDR3 is TGTGCCAGCAGCCCCCCTGACAGGGGCCGACGGGAAAAACTGTTTTTT. Translating it yields CASSPPDRGRREKLFF. The chain combines TRBV7-8 with TRBJ1-4; TRBD1 matches at 8 bases. The germline V gene has CDR1 SGHVS and CDR2 FQNEAQ. This CDR3 region has 16 residues. Losses at the gene ends were 5 bases for V and 8 bases for J; bases not matched to a gene: 13.